The present TCR beta chain was sequenced within a study of OX40 agonist ivuxolimab in advanced cancers. Study information: Patients were infused with ivuxolimab every 2 weeks at 0.01 to 10 mg/kg.

Libraries were prepared by immunoSEQ multiplex PCR; TCRdb keeps only in-frame clonotypes and omits some of them. This table has fewer than 30,000 clones, roughly 80% appearing once. This clone has only a few counts. Its antigen is undetermined. Overall study results and limits: Researchers report that CD8+ T cells had, on average, more expanded clones than CD4+. Also showing low normalized T-cell clonal expansion were some of the nonresponders.

The CDR3 runs to 15 residues. Trimming took off 3 bases at V and 0 bases at J, with 9 bases between the two ends. Germline V gives CDR1 SGDLS, CDR2 YYNGEE. This chain uses TRBV9 with TRBJ1-4; possibly TRBD1 for D (5 bases). Sequenced here: CD4+ or CD8+ T cells sorted from blood, sampled in a trial of the OX40 agonist ivuxolimab. The sequence derives from an adult with an advanced solid tumor such as melanoma, head and neck, liver or kidney cancer. CDR3 region: CASSAGAATNEKLFF. The CDR3 DNA follows: TGTGCCAGCAGCGCCGGGGCTGCAACTAATGAAAAACTGTTTTTT.